Following are 5 T cell receptor beta chains from one sample sequenced in a study of blood T cell repertoires in COVID-19 (dated by TCRdb to 2020 to 2021). Library prep was done by the immunoSEQ multiplex PCR assay. In TCRdb, the immuneACCESS table is reduced to in-frame sequences with V and J assigned. These tables do not hold every clone; where another copy was compared, an unresolved V gene accounts for under half, and the others remain unexplained. The sample table holds about 300,000 clones, of which about nine tenths were seen once. Clones ranked in the top ten supply around 2.4% of the sample. Sequences were obtained from PBMCs or T cells enriched from blood (not recorded which). Every receptor here comes from a young woman who had recovered from COVID-19.

The chain couples TRBV10-3 to TRBJ1-2; 8 bases fit TRBD1. The junction had 9 bases not matched to a gene; V was cut back by 3 bases and J by 3 bases. The length of the CDR3 is 16 residues. From germline, CDR1 is ENHRY and CDR2 SYGVKD. The CDR3 sequence: CAISDPKDREDYGYTF. For the CDR3, the DNA is TGTGCCATCAGTGACCCAAAGGACAGGGAGGACTATGGCTACACCTTC.

This rearrangement joins TRBV7-3 to TRBJ2-1; 11 bases match TRBD2. CDR3 length: 15 residues. Trimming at V came to 6 bases and at J to 6 bases, leaving 7 bases not matched to a gene. Per the germline V gene, CDR1 is SGHTA and CDR2 is FQGTGA. CDR3 coding DNA: TGTGCCAGCAGGTTACTAGCGGGAGCAGGCAATGAGCAGTTCTTC. Encoded protein: CASRLLAGAGNEQFF.

The genes are TRBV16 and TRBJ2-2; TRBD1 agrees at 8 bases. The V gene's germline CDR1 is KGHSY and CDR2 FQNENV. After removal of 5 bases from V and 1 base from J, the junction contained 3 bases not matched to a gene. The CDR3 has 15 residues. The DNA for the CDR3 is TGTGCCAGCAGCAAGGACAGGGAGAACACCGGGGAGCTGTTTTTT. This translates into CASSKDRENTGELFF.

In this sample, this clone turned up a few times. The chain recombines TRBV10-3 with TRBJ1-5; the match to TRBD1 covers 10 bases. Germline loops: CDR1 ENHRY, CDR2 SYGVKD. The CDR3 is made up of 16 amino acids. Trimming removed 2 bases from V and 0 bases from J; junction bases left unmatched: 1. CDR3 in DNA: TGTGCCATCAGTGAGGACAGGGGGCTTAGCAATCAGCCCCAGCATTTT. This gives the protein CAISEDRGLSNQPQHF.

The CDR3 bases are TGCGCCAGCAGCTTGGCCATTAGGGGTGAAGCTTTCTTT. Translating gives CASSLAIRGEAFF. V usage is TRBV5-1 and J usage is TRBJ1-1; maybe TRBD1 (5 bases). The CDR3 consists of 13 residues. Germline V gives CDR1 SGHRS, CDR2 YFSETQ. V was trimmed by 0 bases and J by 7 bases, leaving 10 bases between them.